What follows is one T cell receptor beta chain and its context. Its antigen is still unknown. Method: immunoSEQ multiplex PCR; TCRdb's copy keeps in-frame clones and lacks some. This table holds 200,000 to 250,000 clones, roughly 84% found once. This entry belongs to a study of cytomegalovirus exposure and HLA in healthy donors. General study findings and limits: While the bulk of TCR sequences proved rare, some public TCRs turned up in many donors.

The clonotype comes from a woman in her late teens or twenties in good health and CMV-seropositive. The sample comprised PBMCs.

CDR3 coding DNA: TGTGCCAGCACCTTAGCGGGAGGGAAGGCAGATACGCAGTATTTT. The encoded protein is CASTLAGGKADTQYF. V is TRBV5-4 and J is TRBJ2-3, with TRBD2 matching over 11 bases. J lost 4 bases, V lost 6 bases, and 7 bases had no gene match. The V gene's germline CDR1 is SGHNT and CDR2 YYREEE (reference sequence). The CDR3 sequence is 15 residues long. Combining the CDR3 with reference TRBV5-4 and TRBJ2-3 gives the whole variable domain ETGVTQSPTHLIKTRGQQVTLRCSSQSGHNTVSWYQQALGQGPQFIFQYYREEENGRGNFPPRFSGLQFPNYSSELNVNALELDDSALYLCASTLAGGKADTQYFGPGTRLTVL.